This TCR beta chain is drawn from a study of cytomegalovirus exposure and HLA in healthy donors. Notes on the study in general: In an earlier analysis, productive rearrangement rates for most beta V segments clustered near 87% or 30%. Later genetic work tied a missense DCLRE1C variant to beta-chain V and J trimming.

Points on this clone: Its antigen is currently unknown.

Germline CDR1 is SEHNR and CDR2 is FQNEAQ (reference sequence). V lost 1 base, J lost 2 bases, and 8 bases lay in between. This CDR3 is built from 14 residues. The PCR employed 60 Vbeta primers together with 13 Jbeta primers. Measured with immunoSEQ multiplex PCR; TCRdb has only the in-frame clones, and not every one. The sample includes around 250,000 clones, over 70% of them seen just once. The rearrangement joins TRBV7-9 to TRBJ1-1; a weak D match, TRBD1 (5 bases). The sequenced material came from PBMCs. This sequence originates from a woman aged 60 to 75 in good health and CMV-seropositive. Here the CDR3 reads CASSLETANTEAFF. The CDR3 nucleotides are TGTGCCAGCAGCTTAGAGACAGCTAACACTGAAGCTTTCTTT.